The 10 T cell receptor beta chains listed next were all sequenced from one sample in a study of T-cell memory formation after mild COVID-19. From the 5' RACE reads, TCRdb called clonotypes with MiXCR, one entry per CDR3 protein. The data contain hundreds of thousands of distinct CDR3 sequences, over 25% of them singletons. Sequencing was performed on PBMCs or a T cell subset sorted from them (not recorded which). These receptors were collected from an adult woman who had mild COVID-19 (a few samples of this study predate the infection). Cell type and time point are not known.

The chain carries TRBV6-5 and TRBJ1-2; the D is unclear. Trimming cost V 0 bases and J 4 bases, with 12 bases left between them. Germline-derived CDR1 and CDR2 are MNHEY and SVGAGI. The CDR3 is 15 residues long. CDR3 sequence reads: CASSYSGLSGYGYTF. The CDR3 DNA reads as TGTGCCAGCAGTTACTCGGGCCTGTCGGGCTATGGCTACACCTTC.

This clonotype showed up just a few times. V usage is TRBV29-1 and J usage is TRBJ2-1; TRBD1 or TRBD2 may be the D gene (5 bases each). Germline values: CDR1 SQVTM, CDR2 ANQGSEA. V gave up 7 bases and J gave up 12 bases, with 25 bases separating them. The length of the CDR3 is 14 residues. This CDR3 is CSGERGAGAVTQFF. The CDR3 bases are TGCAGCGGGGAGAGAGGGGCCGGCGCAGTGACGCAGTTCTTC.

The chain uses TRBV9 and TRBJ1-1; possibly TRBD1 for D (5 bases). The CDR3 covers 15 residues. The V end lost 5 bases, the J end lost 1 base, and 15 bases lay between the germline ends. The germline CDR1 and CDR2 sequences are SGDLS and YYNGEE. CDR3 in DNA: TGTGCCAGCAGAGTGGGCGCGGGGGGGAACACTGAAGCTTTCTTT. Translating it yields CASRVGAGGNTEAFF.

The J gene is TRBJ1-5, the V gene TRBV2; D remains ambiguous. Germline values: CDR1 SNHLY, CDR2 FYNNEI. The CDR3 is 13 residues long. V was trimmed by 10 bases and J by 6 bases, leaving 16 bases between them. In DNA, the CDR3 is TGTGCCACCACAGTGGAGGGTGGTCAGCCCCAGCATTTT. Its translation is CATTVEGGQPQHF.

The V and J genes are TRBV3-1 and TRBJ2-2; unclear D gene. Trimming took 0 bases from V and 6 from J, leaving 8 bases between them. The CDR3 is 14 residues long. Germline V gene sequence: CDR1 LGHDT, CDR2 YNNKEL (reference sequence). This chain's CDR3 is CASSQEIEAGELFF. CDR3 DNA sequence: TGTGCCAGCAGCCAAGAGATAGAGGCCGGGGAGCTGTTTTTT.

The V call is TRBV7-9, the J call TRBJ2-5, with unresolved D. This CDR3 region has 14 residues. Looked up from germline, CDR1 is SEHNR and CDR2 is FQNEAQ (reference sequence). V shed 1 base and J shed 0 bases, with 6 bases lying between them. The CDR3 sequence is CASSLVQNQETQYF. Here the CDR3 DNA reads TGTGCCAGCAGCTTAGTACAGAACCAAGAGACCCAGTACTTC. The full variable domain, its missing parts supplied by reference TRBV7-9 and TRBJ2-5, is DTGVSQNPRHKITKRGQNVTFRCDPISEHNRLYWYRQTLGQGPEFLTYFQNEAQLEKSRLLSDRFSAERPKGSFSTLEIQRTEQGDSAMYLCASSLVQNQETQYFGPGTRLLVL.

The gene calls are TRBV20-1 and TRBJ2-7; no definite D call. CDR3 length equals 12 residues. The V gene's germline CDR1 is DFQATT and CDR2 SNEGSKA (reference sequence). V lost 6 bases, J lost 5 bases, and 14 bases lay in between. DNA of the CDR3: TGCAGTGCCCGGAGAGAAGTCCACGAGCAGTACTTC. It codes for CSARREVHEQYF.

The chain links TRBV12-3 or TRBV12-4 to TRBJ2-7, with D tentatively TRBD2 (6 bases). Trimming removed 8 bases from V and 3 bases from J, with 17 bases in between. The CDR3 totals 14 residues. CDR3 in DNA: TGTGCCAGCGGTTCGGCGGGGAATCTCTACGAGCAGTACTTC. Protein sequence: CASGSAGNLYEQYF.

There are a few counts of this clonotype. V usage is TRBV5-6 and J usage is TRBJ2-7; D uncertain. Germline CDR1 SGHDT, CDR2 YYEEEE. V lost 4 bases and J 4 bases, leaving 6 bases between the germline ends. The CDR3 is made up of 11 amino acids. As DNA, the CDR3 is TGTGCCAGCAGCCTTTGGTACGAGCAGTACTTC. This codes for CASSLWYEQYF. Combining the CDR3 with reference TRBV5-6 and TRBJ2-7 gives the whole variable domain DAGVTQSPTHLIKTRGQQVTLRCSPKSGHDTVSWYQQALGQGPQFIFQYYEEEERQRGNFPDRFSGHQFPNYSSELNVNALLLGDSALYLCASSLWYEQYFGPGTRLTVT.

This chain joins TRBV4-2 and TRBJ1-2; TRBD1 might be the D (6 bases). The CDR3 has 15 residues. Trimming pared 5 bases from V and 2 bases from J, leaving 15 bases between. Germline V CDR1 and CDR2: LGHNA, YNFKEQ. CDR3 DNA: TGTGCCAGCAGCGAGCGAGCGGACAGAAACTATGGCTACACCTTC. Its protein product is CASSERADRNYGYTF.